This T cell receptor (beta chain) was recorded in a study of blood T cell repertoires in COVID-19 (TCRdb year 2020). With respect to the entire study: Collaborator samples came from the United States, Italy and Spain and covered acute and convalescent phases of COVID-19. Sample metadata almost always included a de-identified subject ID, COVID-19 status, age in years and sex. The material from the prospective study consisted of cDNA or gDNA derived from T cells, B-cell-depleted T cells, or PBMCs. The repertoires were made available in a free public database intended to serve as a resource for research on the immune response to SARS-CoV-2. The samples were drawn from the first 160 participants of the ongoing ImmuneRACE study and from 1,254 subjects provided by 6 global collaborators. Where available, HLA class I and class II types were obtained from metadata supplied by the sample provider rather than from assay-based typing. Deeply sampled blood TCRbeta repertoires from subjects exposed to, actively infected with, or recovered from COVID-19 were included in the dataset. Study-level results and caveats: How much clinical and demographic metadata was included differed by source and by participant, and the metadata was provided uncurated.

With respect to this clone: Its antigen remains undetermined. No base-level quality is on record; no much larger clone is a single base apart.

In the germline V gene, CDR1 corresponds to SGHNT and CDR2 to YENEEA. The germline ends are 18 bases apart after V is trimmed by 5 bases and J by 7 bases. Including cysteine and phenylalanine, the CDR3 has 14 amino acids. Here the CDR3 DNA is all that survives: 42 bases in frame from base 1. TCRbeta CDR3 regions were amplified from genomic DNA by means of the immunoSEQ Assay, a bias-controlled multiplex PCR. In the source study's methods: The number of nucleated cells in each sample was estimated from the amplification of reference gene primers within the assay. Sequence reads were collapsed and filtered to measure the absolute abundance of every unique TCRbeta CDR3 rearrangement. Productive Simpson clonality was computed per sample as the square root of Simpson's diversity index over productive rearrangements. Here the immuneACCESS table is served through TCRdb, limited to in-frame sequences with V and J called. Missing clones are a known gap in these copies; in checked studies unresolved V genes cover under half, and the rest lacks a known reason. The V and J calls and the clone size are those of that table, but D and trimming were determined from the DNA. A total of 290,000 or so clones appear in this sample, 75% to 95% of them only once. The ten largest clones add up to 1.1% of the sample.

Enrolling through a virtual design, the prospective study's participants ranged in age from roughly 18 to 89 years and lived across more than 20 United States geographic areas. To assign participants to cohorts, the prospective study relied on clinical history that participants themselves reported in a screening survey and a study questionnaire. For ImmuneRACE Cohort 3, a participant was defined as recovered based on two consecutive negative NP/OP PCR tests, clearance by a healthcare professional, or resolution of symptoms. Mobile phlebotomists in the prospective study collected whole blood, serum and a nasopharyngeal or oropharyngeal swab from every participant. Additional blood draws and questionnaires over an approximately 2-month period could optionally be provided by prospective study participants. Prospective study blood samples were shipped either frozen or at room temperature before DNA extraction.

Sequences were obtained from PBMCs or T cells enriched from blood (not recorded which). The sequence joins TRBV11-3 to TRBJ2-7; TRBD2 could be the D gene, as 5 bases match. The sequence came from a woman in her twenties or thirties who had recovered from COVID-19. The CDR3 in this case is CASSPDHVDWEQYF. The nucleotide sequence is TGTGCCAGCAGCCCAGACCATGTGGACTGGGAGCAGTACTTC.